One sample yielded the 31 T cell receptor beta chains listed below, sequenced in a study of shared clonotypes between healthy human individuals. The naive CD8 subset, CD45RO-negative cells positively selected for CCR7, excluded terminally differentiated effector memory CD45RA+ cells. Sequenced by immunoSEQ multiplex PCR; TCRdb stores in-frame clones only, minus some. The sample holds about 2 million clones, about 94% seen once. The sample was naive CD8+ T cells sorted from blood. The receptor source for this set is a man younger than 30 in good health.

V gene TRBV9 combines with J gene TRBJ2-5; TRBD1 agrees at 7 bases. V was clipped by 4 bases and J by 1 base; unmatched bases: 4. The CDR3 has 14 amino acids. Per germline, CDR1 SGDLS and CDR2 YYNGEE. The CDR3 bases are TGTGCCAGCAGCACTGGGGACAGCCAAGAGACCCAGTACTTC. It encodes CASSTGDSQETQYF.

The count of this clone is one. The chain combines TRBV4-3 with TRBJ1-1, with 7 bases identical to TRBD1. This CDR3 has 16 residues. With V trimmed by 3 bases and J by 1 base, 8 bases remained unmatched. Germline lookup yields CDR1 LGHNA and CDR2 YSLEER. The CDR3 sequence is CASSQVPRTGNTEAFF. In DNA form, the CDR3 reads TGCGCCAGCAGCCAGGTTCCCCGGACAGGGAACACTGAAGCTTTCTTT.

Concerning this clone: Other DNA sequences in this specimen translate into the identical CDR3. V and J are TRBV2 and TRBJ1-2, with D possibly TRBD1 on 5 matching bases. V dropped 3 bases and J dropped 3 bases, with 11 bases sitting between them. Germline V lookup: CDR1 SNHLY, CDR2 FYNNEI. CDR3 size: 14 residues. Written as DNA, the CDR3 is TGTGCCAGCAGTGAGGGGGGTAACTACTATGGCTACACCTTC. This translates into CASSEGGNYYGYTF. The complete variable domain, with remaining parts taken from reference TRBV2 and TRBJ1-2, reads EPEVTQTPSHQVTQMGQEVILRCVPISNHLYFYWYRQILGQKVEFLVSFYNNEISEKSEIFDDQFSVERPDGSNFTLKIRSTKLEDSAMYFCASSEGGNYYGYTFGSGTRLTVV.

This clone was picked up one time. The V gene is TRBV27, the J gene TRBJ2-7; D is ambiguous. The germline V gene has CDR1 MNHEY and CDR2 SMNVEV (reference sequence). CDR3 length: 16 amino acids. V shed 7 bases and J shed 2 bases, with 21 bases lying between them. In DNA, the CDR3 is TGTGCCAGCAACCCCTCGTCGGGCGAGAAACCCTACGAGCAGTACTTC. Translated: CASNPSSGEKPYEQYF.

About this clone: The same CDR3 arises from other DNA sequences in this sample as well. V and J are TRBV9 and TRBJ2-1; unclear D gene. V was cut by 0 bases and J by 0 bases, with 4 bases left in between. Germline V lookup: CDR1 SGDLS, CDR2 YYNGEE. CDR3 length equals 14 residues. As DNA, the CDR3 is TGTGCCAGCAGCGTAGGGGGCTCCTACAATGAGCAGTTCTTC. This translates into CASSVGGSYNEQFF.

V and J are TRBV2 and TRBJ2-1; the D is unclear. The germline CDR1 and CDR2 sequences are SNHLY and FYNNEI. V was clipped by 11 bases and J by 2 bases, with 16 bases between them. The CDR3 has 14 amino acids. CDR3: CAERIASAYNEQFF. The CDR3 DNA reads TGTGCCGAGCGAATTGCGAGCGCCTACAATGAGCAGTTCTTC.

This clone was detected once. The rearrangement links TRBV6-1 to TRBJ1-3; D uncertain. CDR3 length: 17 amino acids. The V end lost 3 bases, the J end lost 0 bases, and 15 bases lay between the germline ends. Germline CDR1 MNHNS, CDR2 SASEGT. The CDR3 DNA reads as TGTGCCAGCAGTGATCGGGTGATCCGGGTCTCTGGAAACACCATATATTTT. Protein product: CASSDRVIRVSGNTIYF.

The chain combines TRBV13 with TRBJ1-1; D unresolved. CDR1 PRHDT and CDR2 FYEKMQ come from the germline V gene (reference sequence). The ends were cut back, 5 bases at V and 1 base at J, with 11 bases in the middle. The CDR3 is made up of 14 amino acids. CDR3 coding DNA: TGTGCCAGCAGCGGGGTGGAGGGGAACACTGAAGCTTTCTTT. Encoded protein: CASSGVEGNTEAFF.

This sequence joins TRBV6-1 and TRBJ1-1; D is perhaps TRBD1 (5 bases). The germline gives CDR1 MNHNS, CDR2 SASEGT. The ends were cut back, 8 bases at V and 4 bases at J, with 17 bases in the middle. This CDR3 comprises 14 residues. The CDR3 sequence is CASGRLIDSTEAFF. The CDR3 coding sequence is TGTGCCAGCGGACGCTTAATCGACAGCACTGAAGCTTTCTTT.

This rearrangement joins TRBV19 to TRBJ1-2; TRBD1 matches at 7 bases. The germline V gene has CDR1 LNHDA and CDR2 SQIVND (reference sequence). V was pared by 0 bases and J by 0 bases, with 7 bases of the junction left unmatched. The CDR3 consists of 17 residues. CDR3 amino acids: CASSIDIGTESNYGYTF. CDR3 nucleotide sequence: TGTGCCAGTAGTATAGATATTGGGACAGAGTCTAACTATGGCTACACCTTC.

The V gene is TRBV2, the J gene TRBJ2-5; D may be TRBD1 (6 bases). The ends were cut back, 4 bases at V and 2 bases at J, with 8 bases in the middle. The CDR3 length is 13 residues. Germline-derived CDR1 and CDR2 are SNHLY and FYNNEI. The CDR3 is CASSGDKQETQYF. As DNA, the CDR3 is TGTGCCAGCAGTGGGGACAAGCAAGAGACCCAGTACTTC.

The V gene is TRBV12-5, the J gene TRBJ2-5; D remains unclear. Germline lookup yields CDR1 LGHNT and CDR2 FRNRAP. The CDR3 extends over 14 amino acids. Trimming removed 7 bases from V and 4 bases from J, with 16 bases in between. DNA of the CDR3: TGTGCTAGTGCTCTAAATAGGCGTCCAGAGACCCAGTACTTC. It encodes CASALNRRPETQYF.

The chain uses TRBV27 and TRBJ1-1; D is uncertain. This CDR3 is 16 amino acids long. The V gene's germline CDR1 is MNHEY and CDR2 SMNVEV (reference sequence). Trimming left V 2 bases short and J 0 bases short, with 13 bases between. The CDR3 loop is CASSLRVNTLNTEAFF. The DNA for the CDR3 is TGTGCCAGCAGTTTAAGGGTGAACACCTTGAACACTGAAGCTTTCTTT.

The J gene is TRBJ1-5, the V gene TRBV5-3; unclear D gene. Being an ORF, TRBV5-3 has a function that is uncertain. The V gene lost 0 bases and the J gene lost 2 bases, with 9 bases spanning the gap. CDR3 length: 15 amino acids. In DNA form, the CDR3 reads TGTGCCAGAAGCTTGGTTGAGCAGCGCAATCAGCCCCAGCATTTT. Residues: CARSLVEQRNQPQHF.

The chain couples TRBV28 to TRBJ2-7; TRBD1 matches 7 bases. The CDR3 has 14 residues. CDR1 MDHEN and CDR2 SYDVKM come from the germline V gene. J lost 3 bases, V lost 6 bases, and 8 bases had no gene match. The CDR3 sequence is CASSRTDRIYEQYF. In DNA, the CDR3 is TGTGCCAGCAGCAGGACGGACAGGATCTACGAGCAGTACTTC.

The rearrangement links TRBV7-9 to TRBJ2-7; D might be TRBD1 (6 bases). Per germline, CDR1 SEHNR and CDR2 FQNEAQ (reference sequence). This CDR3 contains 17 residues. The V end was cut by 4 bases, the J end by 2 bases, with 21 bases between. CDR3 DNA sequence: TGTGCCAGCAGCTCCAGCCGGTGGACAGTTCCAACCTACGAGCAGTACTTC. It yields the protein CASSSSRWTVPTYEQYF.

V gene TRBV28 combines with J gene TRBJ1-1; D possibly corresponds to TRBD1 (5 bases). Germline V gene sequence: CDR1 MDHEN, CDR2 SYDVKM. CDR3 size: 17 residues. Trimming removed 5 bases at V and 1 base at J, with 20 bases between. CDR3 DNA: TGTGCCAGCAGTACAATTCTCTCGGCAGGGAGGAACACTGAAGCTTTCTTT. Residues: CASSTILSAGRNTEAFF.

This chain joins TRBV6-6 and TRBJ2-7; D gene ambiguous. Per the germline V gene, CDR1 is MNHNY and CDR2 is SVGAGI (reference sequence). Trimming shortened V by 6 bases and J by 1 base, and 10 bases separated the two germline ends. The CDR3 runs 13 residues. DNA for the CDR3: TGTGCCAGCAGCCACACTGGATCCTACGAGCAGTACTTC. Its translation: CASSHTGSYEQYF.

V is TRBV29-1 and J is TRBJ2-1, with TRBD2 matching over 9 bases. From germline, CDR1 is SQVTM and CDR2 ANQGSEA. This CDR3 is built from 16 residues. V lost 1 base and J lost 0; bases outside the gene matches: 4. CDR3 loop: CSVEGDSGSSYNEQFF. The DNA for the CDR3 is TGCAGCGTTGAAGGGGATAGCGGGAGCTCCTACAATGAGCAGTTCTTC.

This rearrangement joins TRBV21-1 to TRBJ1-2. TRBV21-1 constitutes a pseudogene. CDR3 length equals 14 residues. The chain's CDR3 is CASSSWNAISGYTF. The CDR3 region has the DNA TGTGCCAGCAGCAGCTGGAACGCGATTTCGGGCTACACCTTC.

This sequence joins TRBV6-6 and TRBJ2-7, with 8 nucleotides matching TRBD2. CDR3 length: 16 residues. The germline V gene has CDR1 MNHNY and CDR2 SVGAGI (reference sequence). V shed 6 bases and J 5 bases; nucleotides not matched to a gene: 15. The CDR3 loop is CASSSLASGSVDEQYF. CDR3 in DNA: TGTGCCAGCAGCTCCTTGGCGAGCGGGAGTGTGGACGAGCAGTACTTC.

V usage is TRBV27 and J usage is TRBJ2-1; D gene uncertain. Germline CDR1 and CDR2: MNHEY and SMNVEV (reference sequence). The CDR3 has 12 amino acids. Trimming removed 9 bases from V and 4 bases from J, with 10 bases in between. The CDR3 is CASRNFYNEQFF. The CDR3 DNA reads TGTGCCAGTCGTAACTTTTACAATGAGCAGTTCTTC.

V is TRBV30 and J is TRBJ2-3, with a tentative D call TRBD2 (6 bases). V lost 5 bases and J 6 bases, leaving 18 bases between the germline ends. CDR1 is GTSNPN, CDR2 SVGIG, per germline (reference sequence). The CDR3 sequence is 14 residues long. CDR3 nucleotide sequence: TGTGCCTGGTCCGGGGACTCCAGGCCGGATACGCAGTATTTT. Translated: CAWSGDSRPDTQYF.

This rearrangement joins TRBV13 to TRBJ1-1, with TRBD1 as a possible D gene (6 bases). Germline CDR1 PRHDT, CDR2 FYEKMQ (reference sequence). V lost 0 bases and J 5 bases, leaving 10 bases between the germline ends. CDR3 length: 14 residues. The CDR3 DNA follows: TGTGCCAGCAGCTTAGGGGGGGCGCCGACTGAAGCTTTCTTT. It encodes CASSLGGAPTEAFF.

The chain recombines TRBV9 with TRBJ2-1; no clear D. The V end was cut by 2 bases, the J end by 5 bases, with 20 bases between. The CDR3 has 17 amino acids. Germline V gene lookup returns CDR1 SGDLS and CDR2 YYNGEE. Written as DNA, the CDR3 is TGTGCCAGCAGCGTTCACGAGAGGTGGACGCCGGACAATGAGCAGTTCTTC. Translation gives CASSVHERWTPDNEQFF.

A note on this clone: Distinct nucleotide sequences in the sample also encode this CDR3. The rearrangement joins TRBV6-5 to TRBJ2-7; D is undetermined. Between the trimmed V and J ends, which lost 2 bases and 0 bases, there was a span of 5 bases. The germline V gene has CDR1 MNHEY and CDR2 SVGAGI. The CDR3 length is 13 residues. The CDR3 nucleotides read TGTGCCAGCAGTTACGGGGTCTCCTACGAGCAGTACTTC. Its protein is CASSYGVSYEQYF.

This rearrangement joins TRBV7-9 to TRBJ2-3; possibly TRBD1 or TRBD2 for D (6 bases each). There are 19 residues in the CDR3. CDR1 is SEHNR, CDR2 FQNEAQ, per germline (reference sequence). V was pared by 5 bases and J by 4 bases, with 28 bases between. CDR3 DNA: TGTGCCAGCAGCCTCTTCTATACCGATTTGGGGGGCGTCCCAGATACGCAGTATTTT. It yields the protein CASSLFYTDLGGVPDTQYF. The full variable domain, with the rest looked up from reference TRBV7-9 and TRBJ2-3, is DTGVSQNPRHKITKRGQNVTFRCDPISEHNRLYWYRQTLGQGPEFLTYFQNEAQLEKSRLLSDRFSAERPKGSFSTLEIQRTEQGDSAMYLCASSLFYTDLGGVPDTQYFGPGTRLTVL.

This chain joins TRBV7-2 and TRBJ2-7; 9 nucleotides match TRBD1. Unmatched junction bases numbered 19, after V lost 7 bases and J lost 6 bases. Per germline, CDR1 SGHTA and CDR2 FQGNSA. The CDR3 consists of 17 residues. The CDR3 here is CASTDPIDRGELGEQYF. In DNA, the CDR3 is TGTGCCAGCACCGACCCGATAGACAGGGGGGAGTTAGGCGAGCAGTACTTC. Based on the CDR3 plus reference TRBV7-2 and TRBJ2-7, the full variable domain is GAGVSQSPSNKVTEKGKDVELRCDPISGHTALYWYRQSLGQGLEFLIYFQGNSAPDKSGLPSDRFSAERTGGSVSTLTIQRTQQEDSAVYLCASTDPIDRGELGEQYFGPGTRLTVT.

The chain joins TRBV19 to TRBJ1-1; D unclear. CDR1 is LNHDA and CDR2 is SQIVND in the germline V gene (reference sequence). V lost 7 bases and J lost 7, with 16 bases in between. CDR3 length equals 13 residues. Here the CDR3 reads CASTSGPVREAFF. As DNA, the CDR3 is TGTGCCAGTACCAGCGGTCCAGTCCGTGAAGCTTTCTTT.

As for this clone: Other DNA sequences from this sample encode an identical CDR3 as well. The CDR3 DNA reads TGTGCCAGCAGTTTGCAGGGGGCAGACACTGAAGCTTTCTTT. As protein: CASSLQGADTEAFF. The chain joins TRBV27 to TRBJ1-1, with 8 bases identical to TRBD1. CDR1 and CDR2 (germline): MNHEY, SMNVEV (reference sequence). J lost 3 bases, V lost 3 bases, and 3 bases had no gene match. The CDR3 is 14 amino acids.

The V gene is TRBV2, the J gene TRBJ2-5; possibly TRBD2 for D (5 bases). This CDR3 spans 14 amino acids. CDR1 is SNHLY, CDR2 FYNNEI, per germline. V lost 2 bases, J lost 3 bases, and 10 bases lay in between. The CDR3 loop reads CASSELDGEETQYF. The CDR3 DNA follows: TGTGCCAGCAGTGAACTGGACGGGGAAGAGACCCAGTACTTC. Supplemented by reference TRBV2 and TRBJ2-5, the full variable domain reads EPEVTQTPSHQVTQMGQEVILRCVPISNHLYFYWYRQILGQKVEFLVSFYNNEISEKSEIFDDQFSVERPDGSNFTLKIRSTKLEDSAMYFCASSELDGEETQYFGPGTRLLVL.